A single TCR beta chain is shown here with its context. Its antigen is unidentified. Amplification used 60 Vbeta primers and 13 Jbeta primers. TCRdb's copy holds only in-frame clones and misses some; the assay was immunoSEQ multiplex PCR. The sample holds some 200,000 clones, 82% seen once. Germline CDR1 MNHEY, CDR2 SVGAGI. Losses at the gene ends were 6 bases for V and 7 bases for J; bases not matched to a gene: 5. This CDR3 comprises 14 residues. The data derive from a study of cytomegalovirus exposure and HLA in healthy donors. Notes on the study in general: Most subjects had HLA-A and HLA-B alleles reportedly predicted accurately by TCR beta sequences. Donor immune exposure was known only as CMV serostatus.

The TCR comes from a woman between 18 and 29 years old in good health and CMV-seronegative. Material for sequencing was PBMCs. The rearrangement uses TRBV6-5 and TRBJ1-6; the match to TRBD1 covers 8 bases. CDR3 residues: CASRPTGANSPLHF. CDR3 in DNA: TGTGCCAGCAGGCCGACAGGGGCCAATTCACCCCTCCACTTT.